A selection of T cell receptor beta chains follows, all from one sample in a study of T cell responses to AZD1222 COVID-19 vaccine. Clones were read by immunoSEQ multiplex PCR, and TCRdb kept only the in-frame ones, dropping some. Of fewer than 150,000 clones listed, over 85% were seen once; the top ten hold under 3.5%. Sequencing used peripheral blood, obtained on day 0 of AZD1222 vaccination. Receptor source: an adult in good health. CDR3s include the opening cysteine and the closing phenylalanine or tryptophan. The D gene is left open where the match is weak. Some rows have no size entry. The others give once, few or many, or a class for an expanded clone.

CASSLAAGGRNPGYTF,TGTGCCAGCAGCTTAGCCGCAGGGGGCAGAAATCCTGGCTACACCTTC,TRBV7-6,TRBJ1-2,TRBD1,-
CASSEGPYGYEQYF,TGTGCCAGCAGCGAGGGGCCCTACGGATACGAGCAGTACTTC,TRBV7-8,TRBJ2-7,-,once
CASLDRNTQYF,TGTGCCAGTCTGGACCGCAATACGCAGTATTTT,TRBV27,TRBJ2-3,-,-
CASASPVSPVQPQHF,TGTGCCAGCGCCTCCCCGGTCAGCCCGGTCCAGCCCCAGCATTTT,TRBV28,TRBJ1-5,-,-
CASRQVGEPQHF,TGTGCCAGCCGACAGGTTGGAGAGCCCCAGCATTTT,TRBV6-5,TRBJ1-5,-,-
CSARPDKLFF,TGCAGTGCTAGACCTGATAAACTGTTTTTT,TRBV20-1,TRBJ1-4,-,-
CASSLDGLNYGYTF,TGTGCCAGCAGTTTGGACGGGTTAAACTATGGCTACACCTTC,TRBV28,TRBJ1-2,-,-
CASSFTGGNGYTF,TGTGCCAGCAGCTTCACAGGGGGTAATGGCTACACCTTC,TRBV7-3,TRBJ1-2,TRBD1,-
CASSLGVSTDEQYF,TGCGCCAGCAGCTTGGGGGTTTCGACCGACGAGCAGTACTTC,TRBV5-1,TRBJ2-7,-,-
CASSQDAGNTIYF,TGTGCCAGCAGCCAAGATGCTGGAAACACCATATATTTT,TRBV4-2,TRBJ1-3,-,-
CASSVSGPNSGNTIYF,TGTGCCAGCAGCGTGAGTGGCCCCAACTCTGGAAACACCATATATTTT,TRBV9,TRBJ1-3,-,once
CASSPPTGAPGANVLTF,TGTGCCAGCAGTCCGCCTACAGGGGCTCCTGGGGCCAACGTCCTGACTTTC,TRBV6-6,TRBJ2-6,TRBD1,-
CASSSLGTGGTEAFF,TGTGCCAGCAGCTCTCTGGGGACAGGGGGGACTGAAGCTTTCTTT,TRBV5-6,TRBJ1-1,TRBD1,once
CASGIGGNTEAFF,TGTGCCAGCGGGATAGGGGGGAACACTGAAGCTTTCTTT,TRBV12-3/TRBV12-4,TRBJ1-1,-,-
CASSEYRGLAGGNEQFF,TGTGCCAGCAGTGAATACAGGGGTCTAGCGGGGGGAAATGAGCAGTTCTTC,TRBV25-1,TRBJ2-1,TRBD2,-
CASSEAYNEQFF,TGTGCCAGCAGTGAAGCATACAATGAGCAGTTCTTC,TRBV6-1,TRBJ2-1,-,-